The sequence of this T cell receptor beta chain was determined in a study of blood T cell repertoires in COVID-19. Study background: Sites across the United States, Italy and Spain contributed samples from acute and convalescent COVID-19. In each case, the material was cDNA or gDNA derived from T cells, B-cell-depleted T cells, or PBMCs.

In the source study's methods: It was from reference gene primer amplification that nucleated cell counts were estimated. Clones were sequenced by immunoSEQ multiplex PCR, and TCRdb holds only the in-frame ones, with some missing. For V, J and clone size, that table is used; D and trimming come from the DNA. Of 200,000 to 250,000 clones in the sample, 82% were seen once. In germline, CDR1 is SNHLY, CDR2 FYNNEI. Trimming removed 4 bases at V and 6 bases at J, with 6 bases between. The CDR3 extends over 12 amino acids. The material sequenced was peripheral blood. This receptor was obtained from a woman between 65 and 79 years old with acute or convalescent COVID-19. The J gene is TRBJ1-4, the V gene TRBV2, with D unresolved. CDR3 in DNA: TGTGCCAGCAGTGCCGAGTATGAAAAACTGTTTTTT. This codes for CASSAEYEKLFF.